This T cell receptor (beta chain) stems from a study of blood T cells in healthy people across ages. Study results and caveats: Roughly linear declines in TCR beta diversity per million T cells occurred with age.

Next came a second PCR, run for about 6 to 12 cycles, which used a sample-barcoded 5' primer along with a J-beta primer mix. TCRdb processed the 5' RACE reads anew with MiXCR; each CDR3 protein has one entry. The table lists over 950,000 distinct CDR3 sequences, 35% to 40% of them singletons, with around 12% in the top ten. Germline CDR1 and CDR2: ENHRY and SYGVKD. This CDR3 region has 13 residues. A word on this clonotype: Its antigen is unknown. This may be a read error: a much more frequent sequence differs by one nucleotide.

Whenever a sample was processed, at least 6 million PBMCs were isolated. The authors extracted at least 5.5 micrograms of total RNA per sample. Sample: blood. The receptor's source is a man in his late teens or twenties in good health. The genes are TRBV10-3 and TRBJ1-2; D is ambiguous. The CDR3 DNA sequence: TGTGACATCAGTGAGTCGGGGTTATATGGCTACACCTTC. Translating gives CDISESGLYGYTF.